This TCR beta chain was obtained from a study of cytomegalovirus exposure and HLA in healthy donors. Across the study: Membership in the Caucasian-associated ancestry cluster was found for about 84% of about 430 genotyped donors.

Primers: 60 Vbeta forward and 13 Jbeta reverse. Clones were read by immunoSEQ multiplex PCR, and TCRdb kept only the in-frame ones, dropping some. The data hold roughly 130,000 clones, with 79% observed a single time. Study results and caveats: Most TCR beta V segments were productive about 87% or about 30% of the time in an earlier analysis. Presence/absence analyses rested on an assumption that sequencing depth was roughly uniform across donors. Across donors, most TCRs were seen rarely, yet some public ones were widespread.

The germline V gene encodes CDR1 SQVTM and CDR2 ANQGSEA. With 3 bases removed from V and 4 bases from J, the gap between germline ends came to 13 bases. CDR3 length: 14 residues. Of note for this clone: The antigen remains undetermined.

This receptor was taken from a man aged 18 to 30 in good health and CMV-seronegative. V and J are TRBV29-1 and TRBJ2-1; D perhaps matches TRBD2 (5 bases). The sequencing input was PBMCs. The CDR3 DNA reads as TGCAGCGTTGAGCGAGAGGGCTTATACAATGAGCAGTTCTTC. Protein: CSVEREGLYNEQFF.